This record looks at one T cell receptor (beta chain) sequence and its context. Original processing methods: Reference gene primer amplification in the assay estimated nucleated cell counts. Libraries were prepared by immunoSEQ multiplex PCR; TCRdb keeps only in-frame clonotypes and omits some of them. The V and J calls and clone size are taken from that table; D and trimming were inferred from the DNA. The sample has about 21,000 clones, around 80% seen once. The data were taken from a study of blood T cell repertoires in COVID-19. On the study more broadly: Acute and convalescent COVID-19 specimens originated in the United States, Italy and Spain. Sources were T cells, B-cell-depleted T cells, or PBMCs; the material itself was cDNA or gDNA.

Germline CDR1 SGDLS, CDR2 YYNGEE. This CDR3 has 16 amino acids. With 0 bases clipped from V and 8 bases from J, the junction kept 10 bases outside the gene matches. The rearrangement uses TRBV9 and TRBJ2-1; 8 nucleotides match TRBD1. The receptor was derived from a man aged 55-75 years with active COVID-19. What was sequenced was peripheral blood. The CDR3 coding sequence is TGTGCCAGCAGCGTAGCGCGAACGACAGGGGCAGATGAGCAGTTCTTC. Translated, it gives CASSVARTTGADEQFF.